This paragraph covers one TCR beta chain sequence. Its antigen remains unidentified. It has no much larger one-base neighbor in the sample; base qualities were not kept. This sample stems from a study of OX40 agonist ivuxolimab in advanced cancers. In terms of the full investigation: Ivuxolimab was a fully human IgG2 agonistic monoclonal antibody targeting the costimulatory receptor OX40 (CD134). Intravenous ivuxolimab was administered to patients every 2 weeks at six dose levels: 0.01, 0.1, 0.3, 1.5, 3 and 10 mg/kg. Of the approximately 54 dose-escalation patients, hepatocellular carcinoma was present in 19, melanoma in roughly 15, renal cell carcinoma in 9 and head and neck cancer in 9. In the dose-escalation cohort, 65% to 90% of patients were male, and the mean age was approximately 64 years, with a range of roughly 20 to 80. Prior anti-PD-1, anti-PD-L1 or anti-CTLA-4 therapy was permitted, and checkpoint inhibitors had been received by around 39% of dose-escalation patients. Three dose-escalation patients achieved partial responses, one with hepatocellular carcinoma and two with cutaneous melanoma. The point of sequencing TCRbeta in the periphery was to test whether ivuxolimab changed TCR sequence diversity and drove clonal T-cell expansion. The monotherapy dose-escalation portion (N of about 47 patients) of the phase I ivuxolimab trial is reported in the paper. Paper-wide results and their limitations: Clonal expansion of both CD4+ and CD8+ blood T cells was observed from baseline to week 6 at doses 0.1 to 3.0 mg/kg. Low levels of normalized T-cell clonal expansion were also seen in some patients who did not respond. Antigen specificity was not determined for the clonally expanded peripheral T cells. In partial responders in the 0.1-3.0 mg/kg groups, normalized peripheral clonal expansion was found to be among the lowest, especially among CD8+ T cells. On average, CD8+ T cells showed more expanded clones than CD4+ T cells after ivuxolimab.

Genomic DNA was isolated from the sorted cells so that the TCRbeta CDR3 region could be sequenced. TCRbeta CDR3 regions were sequenced using the immunoSEQ Assay. TCRdb provides this immuneACCESS table in a form limited to in-frame rearrangements. Some clones are lacking; in checked studies, under half of them reflect an unresolved V gene, and why the rest are absent is not known. Within this sample are 15,000 to 20,000 clones, with 80% to 85% of them counted one time only. The top ten clonotypes cover more than 3.5% of the sample. Measured from the cysteine to the phenylalanine, the CDR3 is 12 residues long. Here the CDR3 DNA is all that survives: 36 bases in frame from base 1. Trimming takes 5 bases from V and 5 bases from J, and the germline ends sit 10 bases apart. CDR1 MNHNY and CDR2 SVGAGI are derived from the germline V gene (reference sequence). Patients with autoimmune disease history or receiving systemic immunosuppression were excluded from the trial. In every dose cohort, peripheral blood was drawn for TCR sequencing at baseline, cycle 4 day 1, and cycle 7 day 1. The samples were drawn from a first-in-human, open-label, multicenter phase I dose-escalation trial of ivuxolimab. Adults with locally advanced or metastatic head and neck squamous cell, hepatocellular, melanoma or renal cell carcinoma were enrolled in the trial. CD4+ and CD8+ T cells were sorted separately from peripheral blood before TCR sequencing.

The sample here was CD4+ or CD8+ T cells sorted from blood, taken in a trial of the OX40 agonist ivuxolimab. The receptor chain draws on TRBV6-6 and TRBJ2-7; TRBD1 is a possible D gene, resting on 5 matching bases. The sequence came from an adult with an advanced solid tumor such as melanoma, head and neck, liver or kidney cancer. At the DNA level, the sequence is TGTGCCAGCAGTCAGACAGTCCACGAGCAGTACTTC. The translation is CASSQTVHEQYF.